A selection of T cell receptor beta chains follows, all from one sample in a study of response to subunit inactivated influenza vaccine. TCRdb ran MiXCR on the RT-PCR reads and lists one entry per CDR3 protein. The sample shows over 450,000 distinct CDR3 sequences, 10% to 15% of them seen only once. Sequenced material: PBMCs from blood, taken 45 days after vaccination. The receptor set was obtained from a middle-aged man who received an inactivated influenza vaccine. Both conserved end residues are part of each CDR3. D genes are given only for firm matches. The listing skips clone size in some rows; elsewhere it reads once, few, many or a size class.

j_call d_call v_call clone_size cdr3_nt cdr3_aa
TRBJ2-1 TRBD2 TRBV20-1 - TGCAGTGCTAGAGACAATAGCGGGAGGGCCTCCTACAATGAGCAGTTCTTC CSARDNSGRASYNEQFF
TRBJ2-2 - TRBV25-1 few TGTGCCAGCAGTGCCCCTCTGGGCAGGGCCGGCCCCACCACCGGGGAGCTGTTTTTT CASSAPLGRAGPTTGELFF
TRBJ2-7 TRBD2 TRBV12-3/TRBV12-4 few TGTGCCAGCAGCAAGACTAGCGGGAGATTCGACGAGCAGTACTTC CASSKTSGRFDEQYF
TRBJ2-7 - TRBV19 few TGTGCCAGTAGTCCCCTGGAGAGGGGCGAGCAGTACTTC CASSPLERGEQYF
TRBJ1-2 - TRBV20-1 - TGCAGTGCTACGGACGGAGCTGGCTACACCTTC CSATDGAGYTF
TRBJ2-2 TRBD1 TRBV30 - TGTGCCTGCCCGGGACAGGGGACCGGGGAGCTGTTTTTT CACPGQGTGELFF
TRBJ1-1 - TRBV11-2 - TGTGCCAGCAGCTTATCTGGCCTTGAAGCTTTCTTT CASSLSGLEAFF
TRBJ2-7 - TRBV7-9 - TGTGCCAGCAGTCCAGATAGAGTCCTGCAGTACTTC CASSPDRVLQYF
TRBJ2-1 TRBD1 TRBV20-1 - TGCAGTGCTAGACGACAGGGAAACTACAATGAGCAGTTCTTC CSARRQGNYNEQFF
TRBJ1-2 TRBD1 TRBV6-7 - TGTGCCACCCTCCTAGGGACAGGGGAAGAGGGCTACACCTTC CATLLGTGEEGYTF
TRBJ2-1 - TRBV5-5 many TGTGCCAGCAGCCCAAACCGGGACTTCACCGCAGGGCAGTTCTTC CASSPNRDFTAGQFF
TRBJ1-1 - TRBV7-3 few TGTGCCAGCAGCTTTGGGGGGACTCAGAACACTGAAGCTTTCTTT CASSFGGTQNTEAFF
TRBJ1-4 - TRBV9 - TGTGCCAGCAGCCCGCGAGGGGGGCCTAATGAAAAACTGTTTTTT CASSPRGGPNEKLFF
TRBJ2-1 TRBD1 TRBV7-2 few TGTGCCAGCAGCTTAAGGGCAGGGGGTCGCGATGAGCAGTTCTTC CASSLRAGGRDEQFF
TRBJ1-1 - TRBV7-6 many TGTGCCAGCAGCTTAGGAGGGGGGCCGGGTGAAGCTTTCTTT CASSLGGGPGEAFF
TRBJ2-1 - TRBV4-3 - TGCGCCAGCAGCCAAGCTTGGACACAATCCTACAATGAGCAGTTCTTC CASSQAWTQSYNEQFF